The 27 T cell receptor beta chains listed next were all sequenced from one sample in a study of blood T cell repertoires in COVID-19. Clones were sequenced by immunoSEQ multiplex PCR, and TCRdb holds only the in-frame ones, with some missing. This sample carries about 98,000 clones, roughly nine tenths of them seen once, and the ten largest clones take about 4.5%. Sequencing input: peripheral blood. These receptors were collected from a man aged 70-80 years with acute or convalescent COVID-19.

The V call is TRBV6-5, the J call TRBJ1-1, with D perhaps TRBD1 (6 bases). The CDR3 contains 15 residues. V lost 7 bases and J lost 1, with 16 bases in between. The V gene's germline CDR1 is MNHEY and CDR2 SVGAGI. CDR3 coding DNA: TGTGCCAGCAAAACATCTTGGACAGCGAACACTGAAGCTTTCTTT. This codes for CASKTSWTANTEAFF.

The chain is built from TRBV25-1 and TRBJ2-5; D call uncertain. Between the trimmed V and J ends, which lost 7 bases and 5 bases, there was a span of 20 bases. The CDR3 runs to 15 residues. The V gene's germline CDR1 is MGHDK and CDR2 SYGVNS. The CDR3 region is CASTPPYLAEETQYF. The CDR3 DNA reads TGTGCCAGCACCCCCCCATACTTAGCCGAGGAGACCCAGTACTTC. Variable domain in full (rest from reference TRBV25-1 and TRBJ2-5): EADIYQTPRYLVIGTGKKITLECSQTMGHDKMYWYQQDPGMELHLIHYSYGVNSTEKGDLSSESTVSRIRTEHFPLTLESARPSHTSQYLCASTPPYLAEETQYFGPGTRLLVL.

This chain connects TRBV9 to TRBJ1-2; D unclear. Trimming took off 4 bases at V and 1 base at J, with 11 bases between the two ends. This CDR3 is 14 amino acids long. Germline V gives CDR1 SGDLS, CDR2 YYNGEE. In DNA form, the CDR3 reads TGTGCCAGCAGCCCACCGGGAAGTAACTATGGCTACACCTTC. Translated, it gives CASSPPGSNYGYTF.

V usage is TRBV3-1 (or the pseudogene TRBV3-2) and J usage is TRBJ1-2; D is unclear. Germline loops: CDR1 LGHDT, CDR2 YNNKEL (reference sequence). This CDR3 spans 14 amino acids. V lost 1 base and J lost 3, with 9 bases in between. For the CDR3, the DNA is TGTGCCAGCAGCCAAGTTTCCGGGGACTATGGCTACACCTTC. This gives the protein CASSQVSGDYGYTF.

A few counts support this clone. V usage is TRBV10-3 and J usage is TRBJ1-2; TRBD1 might be the D (6 bases). The CDR3 extends over 13 amino acids. V lost 8 bases, J lost 2 bases, and 12 bases lay in between. Germline values: CDR1 ENHRY, CDR2 SYGVKD. Here the CDR3 reads CAILQGPNYGYTF. The CDR3 nucleotides read TGTGCCATCCTACAGGGACCCAACTATGGCTACACCTTC.

The table lists this clone with a count of one. V and J are TRBV4-2 and TRBJ2-5; 12 positions match TRBD2. CDR3 size: 17 residues. Per germline, CDR1 LGHNA and CDR2 YNFKEQ. V was pared by 0 bases and J by 5 bases, with 7 bases of the junction left unmatched. CDR3 in amino acids: CASSQDSLAGGPETQYF. CDR3 in DNA: TGTGCCAGCAGCCAAGATAGCCTAGCGGGGGGGCCGGAGACCCAGTACTTC.

This clone was found many times. CDR3 sequence: CASSLFLQETQYF. CDR3 nucleotide sequence: TGCGCCAGCAGCTTGTTTCTGCAAGAGACCCAGTACTTC. V gene TRBV5-1 combines with J gene TRBJ2-5; D unclear. This CDR3 is built from 13 residues. Germline V lookup: CDR1 SGHRS, CDR2 YFSETQ. The V end was cut by 1 base, the J end by 2 bases, with 6 bases between.

J is TRBJ2-2 and V is TRBV3-1 (or the pseudogene TRBV3-2); tentatively, D is TRBD1 (5 bases). The CDR3 spans 14 residues. Germline loops: CDR1 LGHDT, CDR2 YNNKEL (reference sequence). V was pared by 6 bases and J by 4 bases, with 12 bases between. The CDR3 protein is CASSKGLSTGELFF. In nucleotides, the CDR3 is TGTGCCAGCAGTAAGGGGTTGAGCACCGGGGAGCTGTTTTTT.

The chain has TRBV6-1 and TRBJ1-6; D call uncertain. Trimming stripped 3 bases from V and 9 bases from J, with 12 bases between. CDR1 is MNHNS, CDR2 SASEGT, per germline. This CDR3 has 14 amino acids. The CDR3 here is CASSDIFGGSPLHF. CDR3 DNA sequence: TGTGCCAGCAGTGATATTTTCGGCGGTTCACCCCTCCACTTT.

The J gene is TRBJ1-2, the V gene TRBV28, with 10 bases that match TRBD1. Germline V gene data show CDR1 as MDHEN and CDR2 as SYDVKM. With V trimmed by 5 bases and J by 5 bases, 11 bases remained unmatched. This CDR3 spans 16 amino acids. The CDR3 bases are TGTGCCAGCAGTAGTTCCGGGACAGGGGCCCGATATGGCTACACCTTC. It translates to CASSSSGTGARYGYTF.

The chain is built from TRBV28 and TRBJ1-4, with 8 bases matching TRBD1. Germline values: CDR1 MDHEN, CDR2 SYDVKM. The CDR3 is 16 residues long. V trimming: 8 bases; J trimming: 2 bases; junction bases outside the gene matches: 10. CDR3: CASLGPGGLTNEKLFF. The DNA of the CDR3 is TGTGCCAGCTTAGGGCCAGGGGGCCTGACTAATGAAAAACTGTTTTTT. Supplemented by reference TRBV28 and TRBJ1-4, the full variable domain reads DVKVTQSSRYLVKRTGEKVFLECVQDMDHENMFWYRQDPGLGLRLIYFSYDVKMKEKGDIPEGYSVSREKKERFSLILESASTNQTSMYLCASLGPGGLTNEKLFFGSGTQLSVL.

This clone was seen many times. V and J are TRBV20-1 and TRBJ2-7; D may be TRBD1 (8 bases). Germline CDR1 DFQATT, CDR2 SNEGSKA (reference sequence). Trimming cost V 3 bases and J 0 bases, with 12 bases left between them. There are 14 residues in the CDR3. The CDR3 coding sequence is TGCAGTGCTAGTACAGGGGGGGACTCCTACGAGCAGTACTTC. Amino acid sequence: CSASTGGDSYEQYF.

The chain couples TRBV16 to TRBJ1-2, with D maybe TRBD1 (6 bases). The CDR3 runs to 16 residues. Trimming cost V 2 bases and J 1 base, with 14 bases left between them. The germline CDR1 and CDR2 sequences are KGHSY and FQNENV. The CDR3 sequence: CASSQQQGQLNYGYTF. In DNA, the CDR3 is TGTGCCAGCAGCCAACAACAGGGACAACTTAACTATGGCTACACCTTC. Based on the CDR3 plus reference TRBV16 and TRBJ1-2, the full variable domain is GEEVAQTPKHLVRGEGQKAKLYCAPIKGHSYVFWYQQVLKNEFKFLISFQNENVFDETGMPKERFSAKCLPNSPCSLEIQATKLEDSAVYFCASSQQQGQLNYGYTFGSGTRLTVV.

J is TRBJ2-7 and V is TRBV12-2; the table calls TRBD1, which could not be checked here. TRBV12-2 is given as a pseudogene. The CDR3 is made up of 15 amino acids. For the CDR3, the DNA is TGTGCAAGTCGCAGCCGGGACAGGGACTCCTACGAGCAGTACTTC. As protein: CASRSRDRDSYEQYF.

Points on this clone: A read error may account for a junction end that differs from germline. As DNA, the CDR3 is TGTGCTAGCAGCTTAGAAAGAGAGGACAGGGATTTTGGGTTTGCCTACGAGCAGTACTTC. Its protein product is CASSLEREDRDFGFAYEQYF. The V call is TRBV7-7, the J call TRBJ2-7; 8 nucleotides agree with TRBD1. The CDR3 is 20 amino acids. Germline V gene data show CDR1 as SSHAT and CDR2 as FNYEAQ (reference sequence).

The chain employs TRBV9 and TRBJ2-5; 7 nucleotides match TRBD1. The CDR3 has 14 amino acids. Germline assignment: CDR1 SGDLS and CDR2 YYNGEE. J gave up 7 bases and V 4 bases, and 10 bases lay outside the gene matches. DNA of the CDR3: TGTGCCAGCAGCACAGGGGACGCCGTTGGGACCCAGTACTTC. The encoded protein is CASSTGDAVGTQYF.

This sequence joins TRBV11-3 and TRBJ2-1; TRBD2 aligns across 7 bases. Germline values: CDR1 SGHNT, CDR2 YENEEA. The CDR3 loop spans 16 amino acids. The V and J ends lost 1 base and 6 bases, in that order; junction bases with no gene match: 9. CDR3 residues: CASSLGDVGGSNEQFF. The CDR3 coding sequence is TGTGCCAGCAGCTTAGGGGATGTCGGGGGGAGCAATGAGCAGTTCTTC.

V usage is TRBV5-1 and J usage is TRBJ1-5; a weak D match, TRBD1 (5 bases). V was cut by 4 bases and J by 4 bases, with 15 bases left in between. The CDR3 sequence is 15 residues long. CDR1 is SGHRS, CDR2 YFSETQ, per germline. CDR3 in amino acids: CASSPGGLRNQPQHF. In DNA, the CDR3 is TGCGCCAGCAGCCCGGGGGGTTTGCGGAATCAGCCCCAGCATTTT.

V and J are TRBV5-1 and TRBJ1-2, with TRBD1 matching 10 bases. Germline CDR1 reads SGHRS; CDR2 reads YFSETQ. This CDR3 has 15 residues. V lost 0 bases to trimming and J lost 7 bases; unmatched junction nucleotides: 6. CDR3 sequence reads: CASSLETGGLGGYTF. The CDR3 DNA sequence: TGCGCCAGCAGCTTGGAGACAGGGGGCCTTGGTGGCTACACCTTC.

The V call is TRBV18, the J call TRBJ1-5; weak D call: TRBD1 (5 bases). Germline V lookup: CDR1 KGHSH, CDR2 LQKENI. The CDR3 has 15 residues. Trimming stripped 2 bases from V and 1 base from J, with 9 bases between. The CDR3 nucleotides read TGTGCCAGCTCACCAAGCCAGGGCAGCAATCAGCCCCAGCATTTT. Translating it yields CASSPSQGSNQPQHF.

The rearrangement links TRBV6-5 to TRBJ1-2, with D maybe TRBD1 (5 bases). CDR1 is MNHEY, CDR2 SVGAGI, per germline. V shed 5 bases and J shed 3 bases, with 16 bases lying between them. There are 15 residues in the CDR3. DNA of the CDR3: TGTGCCAGCAGTCCTTCGGGGGACGCGGACTATGGCTACACCTTC. Protein product: CASSPSGDADYGYTF.

The V gene is TRBV5-4, the J gene TRBJ1-2; 10 positions match TRBD1. Trimming cost V 2 bases and J 6 bases; bases outside gene matches: 7. This CDR3 has 15 amino acids. The germline CDR1 and CDR2 sequences are SGHNT and YYREEE (reference sequence). CDR3 residues: CASSFPGQGGNGYTF. CDR3 sequence (DNA): TGTGCCAGCAGCTTCCCCGGACAGGGGGGGAATGGCTACACCTTC. The complete variable domain, with remaining parts taken from reference TRBV5-4 and TRBJ1-2, reads ETGVTQSPTHLIKTRGQQVTLRCSSQSGHNTVSWYQQALGQGPQFIFQYYREEENGRGNFPPRFSGLQFPNYSSELNVNALELDDSALYLCASSFPGQGGNGYTFGSGTRLTVV.

The V and J genes are TRBV3-1 (or the pseudogene TRBV3-2) and TRBJ1-3, with 8 bases identical to TRBD1. V was pared by 3 bases and J by 2 bases, with 3 bases of the junction left unmatched. This CDR3 contains 15 residues. The germline CDR1 and CDR2 sequences are LGHDT and YNNKEL (reference sequence). CDR3 sequence: CASSQHRGTGNTIYF. CDR3 bases: TGTGCCAGCAGCCAGCACAGGGGGACTGGAAACACCATATATTTT.

The CDR3 region is CASSYGGSAAGSIQYF. CDR3 bases: TGTGCCAGCAGTTACGGGGGGAGTGCAGCCGGGTCCATTCAGTACTTC. The J gene is TRBJ2-4, the V gene TRBV6-5, with D perhaps matching TRBD2 (6 bases). V gave up 2 bases and J gave up 9 bases, with 20 bases separating them. Germline V lookup: CDR1 MNHEY, CDR2 SVGAGI. The CDR3 length is 16 residues.

The rearrangement links TRBV6-2 or TRBV6-3 to TRBJ1-2; 8 positions agree with TRBD1. The CDR3 is 17 amino acids. The germline V gene has CDR1 MNHEY and CDR2 SVGEGT. Trimming removed 0 bases from V and 2 bases from J; junction bases left unmatched: 8. CDR3 loop: CASSYSSSRQGNYGYTF. The CDR3 DNA reads as TGTGCCAGCAGTTACTCGAGTTCGCGACAGGGGAACTATGGCTACACCTTC.

This chain connects TRBV28 to TRBJ1-2; unclear D gene. This CDR3 is 15 amino acids long. V lost 2 bases to trimming and J lost 8 bases, with 18 bases between them. Germline V lookup: CDR1 MDHEN, CDR2 SYDVKM. In DNA, the CDR3 is TGTGCCAGCAGTTTAATCTCTTCAGTGGGAGTGGGCTACACCTTC. As protein: CASSLISSVGVGYTF.

This chain links TRBV28 with TRBJ2-2, with 9 bases identical to TRBD1. CDR1 is MDHEN, CDR2 SYDVKM, per germline. V was clipped by 6 bases and J by 3 bases; unmatched bases: 8. The CDR3 has 16 residues. CDR3 sequence reads: CASSLSTGGYTGELFF. CDR3 DNA sequence: TGTGCCAGCAGCCTCTCTACAGGGGGCTACACCGGGGAGCTGTTTTTT.